This TCR beta chain originates from a study of T cells after yellow fever vaccination. TCRdb redid the calling of the 5' RACE reads with MiXCR, one entry per CDR3 protein. The data hold more than 350,000 distinct CDR3 sequences, with about 9.9% observed a single time. This clonotype was detected a few times. Its cognate antigen is unknown. Study-level results: There was a possibility that FACS-sorted repertoires contained abundant clonotypes contaminating from the bulk population.

This clonotype was obtained from a man between 18 and 29 years old who received the YFV17D yellow fever vaccine. The sample was PBMCs, taken on the day of the first yellow fever vaccination.

CDR3: CSARDIPYEQYV. CDR3 nucleotide sequence: TGCAGTGCTAGAGATATCCCCTACGAGCAGTACGTC. The V gene is TRBV20-1, the J gene TRBJ2-7, with D uncertain. The CDR3 totals 12 residues. Germline values: CDR1 DFQATT, CDR2 SNEGSKA (reference sequence). V was shortened by 0 bases and J by 2 bases, with 5 bases between the two germline ends.